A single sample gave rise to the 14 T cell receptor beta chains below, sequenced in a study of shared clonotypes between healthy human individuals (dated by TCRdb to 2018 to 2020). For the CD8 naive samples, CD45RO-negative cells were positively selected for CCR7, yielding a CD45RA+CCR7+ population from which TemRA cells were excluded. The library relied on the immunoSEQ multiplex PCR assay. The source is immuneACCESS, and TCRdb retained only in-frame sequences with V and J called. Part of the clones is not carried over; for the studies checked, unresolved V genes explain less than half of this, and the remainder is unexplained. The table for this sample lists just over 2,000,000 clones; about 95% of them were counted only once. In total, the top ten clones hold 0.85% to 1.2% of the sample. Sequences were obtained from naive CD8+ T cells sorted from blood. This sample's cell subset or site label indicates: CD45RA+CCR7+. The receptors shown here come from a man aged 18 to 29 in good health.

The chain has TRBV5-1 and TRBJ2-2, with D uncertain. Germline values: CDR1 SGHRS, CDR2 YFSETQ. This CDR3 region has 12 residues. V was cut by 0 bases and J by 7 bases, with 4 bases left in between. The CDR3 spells CASSLGNGELFF. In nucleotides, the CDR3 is TGCGCCAGCAGCTTGGGAAACGGGGAGCTGTTTTTT.

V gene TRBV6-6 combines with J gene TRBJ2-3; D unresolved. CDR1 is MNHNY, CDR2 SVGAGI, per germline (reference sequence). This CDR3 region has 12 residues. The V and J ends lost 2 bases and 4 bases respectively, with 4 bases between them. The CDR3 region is CASSYAADTQYF. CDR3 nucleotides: TGTGCCAGCAGTTACGCGGCAGATACGCAGTATTTT.

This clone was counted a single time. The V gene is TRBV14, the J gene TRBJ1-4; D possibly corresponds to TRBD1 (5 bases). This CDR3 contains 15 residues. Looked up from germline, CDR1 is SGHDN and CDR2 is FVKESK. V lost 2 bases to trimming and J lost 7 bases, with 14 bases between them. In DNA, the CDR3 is TGTGCCAGCAGCCAAAAAGTCTGGGACGGTGAAAAACTGTTTTTT. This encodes CASSQKVWDGEKLFF.

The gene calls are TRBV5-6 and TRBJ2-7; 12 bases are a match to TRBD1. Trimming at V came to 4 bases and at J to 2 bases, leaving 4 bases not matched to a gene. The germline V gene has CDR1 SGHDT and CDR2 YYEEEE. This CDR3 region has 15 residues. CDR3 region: CASSPGQGAAYEQYF. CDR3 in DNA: TGTGCCAGCAGCCCGGGACAGGGGGCCGCCTACGAGCAGTACTTC. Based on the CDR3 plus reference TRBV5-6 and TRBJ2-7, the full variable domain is DAGVTQSPTHLIKTRGQQVTLRCSPKSGHDTVSWYQQALGQGPQFIFQYYEEEERQRGNFPDRFSGHQFPNYSSELNVNALLLGDSALYLCASSPGQGAAYEQYFGPGTRLTVT.

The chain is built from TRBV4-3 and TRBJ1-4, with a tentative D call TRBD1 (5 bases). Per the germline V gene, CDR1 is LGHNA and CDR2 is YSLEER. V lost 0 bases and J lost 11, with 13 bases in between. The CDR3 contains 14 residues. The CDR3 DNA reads TGCGCCAGCAGCCAAGATTCAGGGTTAGCGAAACTGTTTTTT. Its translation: CASSQDSGLAKLFF.

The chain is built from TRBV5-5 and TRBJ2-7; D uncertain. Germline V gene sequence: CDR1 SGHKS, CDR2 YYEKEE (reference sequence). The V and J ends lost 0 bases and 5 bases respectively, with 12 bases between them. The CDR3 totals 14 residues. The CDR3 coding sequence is TGTGCCAGCAGCTTGGTCGGCAGGTTCCACGAGCAGTACTTC. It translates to CASSLVGRFHEQYF.

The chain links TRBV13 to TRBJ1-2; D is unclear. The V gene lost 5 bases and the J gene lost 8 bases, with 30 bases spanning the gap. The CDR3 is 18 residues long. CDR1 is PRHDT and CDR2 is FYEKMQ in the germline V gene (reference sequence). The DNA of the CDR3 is TGTGCCAGCAGCCCCCTCTCAGACGAATTTACCGGACTGGAGGGCTACACCTTC. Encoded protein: CASSPLSDEFTGLEGYTF.

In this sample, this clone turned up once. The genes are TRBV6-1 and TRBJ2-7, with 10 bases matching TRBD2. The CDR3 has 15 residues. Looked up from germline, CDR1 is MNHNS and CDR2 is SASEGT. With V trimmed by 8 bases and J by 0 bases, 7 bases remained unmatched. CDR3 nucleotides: TGTGCCAGCGGGTGGACTAGCGGCGTCTCCTACGAGCAGTACTTC. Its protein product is CASGWTSGVSYEQYF.

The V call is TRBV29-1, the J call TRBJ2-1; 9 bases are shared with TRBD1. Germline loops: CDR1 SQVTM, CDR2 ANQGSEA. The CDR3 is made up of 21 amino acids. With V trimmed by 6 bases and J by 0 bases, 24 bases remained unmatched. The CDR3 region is CSVQGAGFAWKGLSSYNEQFF. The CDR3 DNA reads TGCAGCGTACAGGGGGCGGGTTTTGCGTGGAAGGGGCTTAGCTCCTACAATGAGCAGTTCTTC.

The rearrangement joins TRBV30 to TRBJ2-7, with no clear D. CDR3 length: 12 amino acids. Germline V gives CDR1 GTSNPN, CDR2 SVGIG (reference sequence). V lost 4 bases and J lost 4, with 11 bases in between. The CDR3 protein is CAWNPRSYEQYF. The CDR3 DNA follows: TGTGCCTGGAATCCTAGGTCTTACGAGCAGTACTTC.

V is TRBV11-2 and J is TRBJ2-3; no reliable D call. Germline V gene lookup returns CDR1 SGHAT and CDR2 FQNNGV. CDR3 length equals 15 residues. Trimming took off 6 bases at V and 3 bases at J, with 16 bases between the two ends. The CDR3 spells CASSLGRPGTDTQYF. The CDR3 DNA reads TGTGCCAGCAGTCTCGGCAGACCTGGGACAGATACGCAGTATTTT.

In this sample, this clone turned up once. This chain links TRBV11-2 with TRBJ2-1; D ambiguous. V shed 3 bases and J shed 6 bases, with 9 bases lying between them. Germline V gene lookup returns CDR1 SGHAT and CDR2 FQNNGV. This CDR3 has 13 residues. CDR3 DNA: TGTGCCAGCAGCTTCTACGGGTCCAATGAGCAGTTCTTC. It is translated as CASSFYGSNEQFF.

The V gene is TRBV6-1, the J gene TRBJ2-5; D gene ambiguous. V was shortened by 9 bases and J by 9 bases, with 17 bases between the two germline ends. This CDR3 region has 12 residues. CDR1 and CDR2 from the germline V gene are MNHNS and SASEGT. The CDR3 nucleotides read TGTGCCAGTTGGAAAAGGAATGTGGCCCAGTACTTC. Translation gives CASWKRNVAQYF.

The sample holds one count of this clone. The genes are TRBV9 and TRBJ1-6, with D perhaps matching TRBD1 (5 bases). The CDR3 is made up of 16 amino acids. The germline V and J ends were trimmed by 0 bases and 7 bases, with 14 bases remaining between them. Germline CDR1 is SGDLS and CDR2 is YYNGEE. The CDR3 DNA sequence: TGTGCCAGCAGCGTAGCTGGGGGTATTAGGAATTCACCCCTCCACTTT. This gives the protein CASSVAGGIRNSPLHF.